This is a list of T cell receptor beta chains from one sample in a study of cytomegalovirus exposure and HLA in healthy donors. The method was immunoSEQ multiplex PCR; TCRdb's version includes in-frame clones alone and lacks a portion of them. The sample has some 100,000 clones; 88% are singletons. Sequencing input: PBMCs. The source of these receptors is a woman aged 18-30 years in good health and CMV-seronegative. The CDR3 runs from the conserved cysteine through the conserved F or W. The D gene is left open where the match is weak. For some rows the clone size is stated as once, few or many, or as a class when expanded; others skip it.

V gene	J gene	D gene	CDR3 length	clone size	CDR3 DNA	CDR3 protein
TRBV28	TRBJ2-7	TRBD1	13	NA	TGTGCCAGCAAGGCAGGGGGACCCTACGAGCAGTACTTC	CASKAGGPYEQYF
TRBV9	TRBJ2-5	TRBD2	16	NA	TGTGCCAGCAGCGTAGGAGGGGGACTAGCGGAAGAGACCCAGTACTTC	CASSVGGGLAEETQYF
TRBV30	TRBJ1-1	NA	11	NA	TGTGCCTGGAGTGATATCACTGAAGCTTTCTTT	CAWSDITEAFF
TRBV5-4	TRBJ2-2	NA	14	NA	TGTGCCAGCAGCCCACCAGGGGCGCGGGGGGAGCTGTTTTTT	CASSPPGARGELFF
TRBV7-2	TRBJ2-7	TRBD2	15	NA	TGTGCCAGCAGCTTAGGGGGGGGGTTTTCCTACGAGCAGTACTTC	CASSLGGGFSYEQYF
TRBV15	TRBJ2-7	NA	14	once	TGTGCCACCAGCAGAGTGGACAGAGTCTACGAGCAGTACTTC	CATSRVDRVYEQYF
TRBV21-1	TRBJ2-5	NA	18	NA	TGTGCCAGCAGCAAAGTAGATTGGCGGGGGAAAAAACAGGGGACCCAGTACTTC	CASSKVDWRGKKQGTQYF
TRBV5-6	TRBJ1-1	TRBD1	18	once	TGTGCCAGCAGCGGGGGGGACAGGGAGAGGGTATTGAACACTGAAGCTTTCTTT	CASSGGDRERVLNTEAFF
TRBV7-2	TRBJ2-1	TRBD1	17	NA	TGTGCCAGCAGCCCCTGGGGGACCGGGACAGGGTACAATGAGCAGTTCTTC	CASSPWGTGTGYNEQFF
TRBV7-8	TRBJ1-5	NA	14	few	TGTGCCAGCAGCTTAGGCACCGTCAGTCAGCCCCAGCATTTT	CASSLGTVSQPQHF
TRBV27	TRBJ1-5	TRBD1	13	NA	TGTGCCAGCAGGACAGGGTTAAATCAGCCCCAGCATTTT	CASRTGLNQPQHF
TRBV14	TRBJ1-2	NA	12	few	TGTGCCAGCAGCTTCTACCACGTGGGCTACACCTTC	CASSFYHVGYTF
TRBV19	TRBJ1-6	NA	15	NA	TGTGCCAGTAGTGACAGTGGCTCCTATAATTCACCCCTCCACTTT	CASSDSGSYNSPLHF
TRBV19	TRBJ1-2	TRBD1	14	NA	TGTGCCAGCGGCGACCGGGACAGACCCTATGGCTACACCTTC	CASGDRDRPYGYTF
TRBV7-2	TRBJ1-2	TRBD1	16	few	TGTGCCAGCAGCTTAGCGGACAGGGAAGGGGTCTATGGCTACACCTTC	CASSLADREGVYGYTF
TRBV27	TRBJ2-7	TRBD2	17	many	TGTGCCAGCAGTTTACCAGGGCAGGCTAGCGGGATTAGCGAGCAGTACTTC	CASSLPGQASGISEQYF
TRBV7-2	TRBJ2-1	TRBD1	15	NA	TGTGCCAGCAGCCAGGGACAGGGGGCGGGAAATGAGCAGTTCTTC	CASSQGQGAGNEQFF
TRBV7-9	TRBJ2-7	NA	14	NA	TGTGCCAGCAGCTATGGGAGTTTTTCCTACGAGCAGTACTTC	CASSYGSFSYEQYF
TRBV6-1	TRBJ1-1	NA	14	NA	TGTGCCAGCAAGAAGGACATCATGAACACTGAAGCTTTCTTT	CASKKDIMNTEAFF
TRBV13	TRBJ2-7	TRBD2	14	NA	TGTGCCAGCAGCGCCGGGACTAGCGGGACCCCCCAGTACTTC	CASSAGTSGTPQYF
TRBV18	TRBJ2-3	NA	14	NA	TGTGCCAGCTCACCCCCGGGATCCACAGATACGCAGTATTTT	CASSPPGSTDTQYF
TRBV18	TRBJ2-7	TRBD1	15	NA	TGTGCCAGCTCACGCTACCGGGACAGCGCAGGCGAGCAGTACTTC	CASSRYRDSAGEQYF
TRBV6-1	TRBJ1-2	TRBD1	16	once	TGTGCCAGCAGTGGAGAGACTGGAGGGGGCGCGAGGGGCTACACCTTC	CASSGETGGGARGYTF
TRBV2	TRBJ1-5	TRBD1	14	NA	TGTGCCAGCAGTGGAGACAGGGACGATCAGCCCCAGCATTTT	CASSGDRDDQPQHF